This T cell receptor (beta chain) was sequenced in a study of T cells after yellow fever vaccination. A single record per CDR3 protein comes from TCRdb applying MiXCR to the 5' RACE reads. The sample includes around 590,000 distinct CDR3 sequences, more than 9% of them seen just once. Trimming took off 3 bases at V and 5 bases at J, with 19 bases between the two ends. The CDR3 contains 16 residues. The chain employs TRBV12-3 or TRBV12-4 and TRBJ2-5; a possible D gene is TRBD2 (6 bases). The sample was PBMCs, taken on the day of the yellow fever booster vaccination. The receptor comes from a man in his thirties or forties who received the YFV17D yellow fever vaccine. This CDR3 is CASSLAGSSPGETQYF. CDR3 coding DNA: TGTGCCAGCAGTTTGGCCGGGAGCTCCCCCGGGGAGACCCAGTACTTC.